One sample yielded the 29 T cell receptor beta chains listed below, sequenced in a study of T cells in Graves' hyperthyroidism and ophthalmopathy. The source material, RNA transcripts, was used to amplify TCR beta CDR3 regions. TCR CDR3 regions were first amplified by RT-PCR with HTBI primers. Each CDR3 protein gets one entry after TCRdb re-called the multiplex PCR reads with MiXCR. This sample has 550,000 to 700,000 distinct CDR3 sequences, with around 42% found just once. What was sequenced was peripheral blood or thyroid tissue (not recorded which). These receptors all come from an adult woman with Graves' disease, either hyperthyroidism or ophthalmopathy (not recorded which).

This chain links TRBV2 with TRBJ1-6; 9 bases are a match to TRBD1. Per the germline V gene, CDR1 is SNHLY and CDR2 is FYNNEI. J lost 6 bases, V lost 4 bases, and 7 bases had no gene match. CDR3 length: 16 residues. The CDR3 DNA reads as TGTGCCAGCAGTGGCGACAGGGGGGTAGCTAATTCACCCCTCCACTTT. Translating it yields CASSGDRGVANSPLHF.

This clonotype has a count of ten or more. The rearrangement uses TRBV19 and TRBJ1-4; possibly TRBD1 for D (6 bases). Per the germline V gene, CDR1 is LNHDA and CDR2 is SQIVND (reference sequence). V shed 5 bases and J shed 3 bases, with 22 bases lying between them. This CDR3 has 18 amino acids. For the CDR3, the DNA is TGTGCCAGTAGTTCCTTGGGACACCGATCTGCTTCTAATGAAAAACTGTTTTTT. It is translated as CASSSLGHRSASNEKLFF.

The genes are TRBV2 and TRBJ1-4; D unclear. This CDR3 has 15 residues. V dropped 7 bases and J dropped 4 bases, with 16 bases sitting between them. Germline CDR1 reads SNHLY; CDR2 reads FYNNEI. The CDR3 DNA follows: TGTGCCAGCAAGCACCGGGCACCCCTTAATGAAAAACTGTTTTTT. It translates to CASKHRAPLNEKLFF.

This clonotype was seen only a few times. This chain joins TRBV7-9 and TRBJ1-2; the D gene is possibly TRBD1 (5 bases). The V end lost 8 bases, the J end lost 4 bases, and 17 bases lay between the germline ends. Germline-derived CDR1 and CDR2 are SEHNR and FQNEAQ (reference sequence). This CDR3 has 14 amino acids. CDR3 DNA sequence: TGTGCCAGCGGCGCAGCACAGGAGAGCTATGGCTACACCTTC. Its protein is CASGAAQESYGYTF. Supplemented by reference TRBV7-9 and TRBJ1-2, the full variable domain reads DTGVSQNPRHKITKRGQNVTFRCDPISEHNRLYWYRQTLGQGPEFLTYFQNEAQLEKSRLLSDRFSAERPKGSFSTLEIQRTEQGDSAMYLCASGAAQESYGYTFGSGTRLTVV.

The gene calls are TRBV12-3 or TRBV12-4 and TRBJ2-7; D is perhaps TRBD2 (5 bases). There are 17 residues in the CDR3. Deletions cut 1 base from V and 5 bases from J, with 21 bases between. The CDR3: CASSLGAAAGYNNEQYF. DNA for the CDR3: TGTGCCAGCAGTTTAGGGGCAGCGGCAGGATATAACAACGAGCAGTACTTC.

The rearrangement joins TRBV10-3 to TRBJ2-7; D might be TRBD2 (6 bases). CDR1 is ENHRY and CDR2 is SYGVKD in the germline V gene. Trimming removed 7 bases from V and 5 bases from J, with 15 bases in between. This CDR3 has 13 residues. CDR3 DNA: TGTGCCATCACAGGCGGGAACACCGACGAGCAGTACTTC. Translating gives CAITGGNTDEQYF.

The V and J genes are TRBV10-3 and TRBJ1-2; 9 nucleotides agree with TRBD1. J gave up 6 bases and V 9 bases, and 11 bases lay outside the gene matches. Germline V gives CDR1 ENHRY, CDR2 SYGVKD. The CDR3 contains 14 residues. CDR3 amino acids: CAIEDRGVEDGYTF. The DNA of the CDR3 is TGTGCCATTGAGGACAGGGGAGTGGAAGATGGCTACACCTTC.

The chain employs TRBV10-3 and TRBJ1-4; TRBD1 is a possible D gene (5 bases). This CDR3 spans 14 amino acids. The V gene's germline CDR1 is ENHRY and CDR2 SYGVKD. For the CDR3, the DNA is TGTGCTTCCAACACAGGCTCTTCTAATGAAAAACTGTTTTTT. It encodes CASNTGSSNEKLFF.

Note on this clonotype: A much larger clone lies a single base off, so this may be a read error. J is TRBJ1-3 and V is TRBV6-1; D may be TRBD1 (6 bases). The CDR3 has 14 amino acids. CDR1 MNHNS and CDR2 SASEGT come from the germline V gene. CDR3 sequence reads: CASRFTGSGNTVYF. CDR3 DNA: TGTGCCAGCAGATTCACAGGGAGTGGAAACACCGTATATTTT.

Regarding this clonotype: A read error may explain this, as a much larger clone is one base away. The rearrangement links TRBV7-6 to TRBJ2-7; a possible D gene is TRBD2 (6 bases). The CDR3 loop spans 15 amino acids. Per germline, CDR1 SGHVS and CDR2 FNYEAQ. The CDR3 sequence: CASSLDWGDTYGQYF. CDR3 DNA: TGTGCCAGCAGCTTAGATTGGGGGGATACCTACGGGCAGTACTTC.

This clonotype was recorded many times. J is TRBJ1-4 and V is TRBV6-5; maybe TRBD1 (5 bases). CDR1 and CDR2 (germline): MNHEY, SVGAGI. The CDR3 extends over 14 amino acids. Trimming shortened V by 6 bases and J by 5 bases, and 13 bases separated the two germline ends. For the CDR3, the DNA is TGTGCCAGCAGCTCCGGCAGGGAAAATGAAAAACTGTTTTTT. It specifies CASSSGRENEKLFF.

This clonotype was detected many times. The rearrangement links TRBV4-1 to TRBJ1-1; D gene uncertain. Germline values: CDR1 MGHRA, CDR2 YSYEKL. CDR3 length equals 13 residues. The V and J ends lost 0 bases and 4 bases respectively, with 6 bases between them. For the CDR3, the DNA is TGCGCCAGCAGCCAAGAATGGAGCACTGAAGCTTTCTTT. Translated: CASSQEWSTEAFF.

V usage is TRBV29-1 and J usage is TRBJ2-7; D possibly corresponds to TRBD2 (6 bases). The germline V and J ends were trimmed by 4 bases and 7 bases, with 20 bases remaining between them. This CDR3 has 14 amino acids. CDR1 and CDR2 from the germline V gene are SQVTM and ANQGSEA. The CDR3 loop reads CSVGWMGGDYEQYF. The CDR3 DNA sequence: TGCAGCGTTGGTTGGATGGGGGGTGACTATGAGCAGTACTTC.

The rearrangement uses TRBV20-1 and TRBJ2-2; D remains unclear. V shed 3 bases and J shed 6 bases, with 5 bases lying between them. CDR1 DFQATT and CDR2 SNEGSKA come from the germline V gene (reference sequence). The CDR3 runs 11 residues. CDR3 in DNA: TGCAGTGCTAGCGACTCCGGGGAGCTGTTTTTT. Amino acid sequence: CSASDSGELFF.

This sequence joins TRBV7-9 and TRBJ2-7; TRBD1 aligns across 9 bases. The junction had 6 bases not matched to a gene; V was cut back by 5 bases and J by 7 bases. The CDR3 extends over 13 amino acids. Germline values: CDR1 SEHNR, CDR2 FQNEAQ (reference sequence). CDR3 coding DNA: TGTGCCAGCAGCCAAGGGACAGGGAGTGAGCAGTACTTC. It codes for CASSQGTGSEQYF.

A few counts support this clonotype. J is TRBJ2-2 and V is TRBV5-1; D may correspond to TRBD1 or TRBD2 (5 bases each). The germline gives CDR1 SGHRS, CDR2 YFSETQ. The CDR3 has 16 residues. The V end lost 4 bases, the J end lost 2 bases, and 15 bases lay between the germline ends. The CDR3, as DNA: TGCGCCAGCAGCGCGTCCGGGACCGCAAACACCGGGGAGCTGTTTTTT. This translates into CASSASGTANTGELFF.

The J gene is TRBJ1-5, the V gene TRBV2; D unclear. The CDR3 length is 12 residues. From germline, CDR1 is SNHLY and CDR2 FYNNEI. The V gene lost 4 bases and the J gene lost 6 bases, with 7 bases spanning the gap. The CDR3 DNA follows: TGTGCCAGCAGTGGGGCTCGTCAGCCCCAGCATTTT. It yields the protein CASSGARQPQHF.

This clonotype occurred many times. The V call is TRBV5-1, the J call TRBJ1-2; D uncertain. This CDR3 is 13 amino acids long. CDR1 SGHRS and CDR2 YFSETQ come from the germline V gene. V was trimmed by 0 bases and J by 4 bases, leaving 7 bases between them. The CDR3 is CASSLGRLYGYTF. DNA of the CDR3: TGCGCCAGCAGCTTGGGACGGCTCTATGGCTACACCTTC.

V is TRBV7-2 and J is TRBJ2-7; 8 bases map to TRBD2. J was trimmed by 6 bases and V by 4 bases; bases with no gene match: 8. The CDR3 runs to 14 residues. Germline V gene lookup returns CDR1 SGHTA and CDR2 FQGNSA. Here the CDR3 DNA reads TGTGCCAGCAGCTACGGGACTAGATCCCCCGAGCAGTACTTC. It translates to CASSYGTRSPEQYF.

This rearrangement joins TRBV2 to TRBJ1-5, with D unclear. The CDR3 has 13 amino acids. Germline V gene lookup returns CDR1 SNHLY and CDR2 FYNNEI. V was cut by 7 bases and J by 0 bases, with 7 bases left in between. The CDR3 spells CASNGDSNQPQHF. The CDR3 DNA reads as TGTGCCAGCAATGGGGATAGCAATCAGCCCCAGCATTTT. The variable domain in full, with the rest retrieved from reference TRBV2 and TRBJ1-5, is EPEVTQTPSHQVTQMGQEVILRCVPISNHLYFYWYRQILGQKVEFLVSFYNNEISEKSEIFDDQFSVERPDGSNFTLKIRSTKLEDSAMYFCASNGDSNQPQHFGDGTRLSIL.

This clonotype was counted only a few times. The CDR3 here is CASRGIVETQYF. The DNA of the CDR3 is TGTGCCAGCAGAGGTATCGTCGAGACCCAGTACTTC. The chain recombines TRBV25-1 with TRBJ2-5; no definite D call. V was trimmed by 6 bases and J by 5 bases, leaving 10 bases between them. This CDR3 spans 12 amino acids. CDR1 is MGHDK, CDR2 SYGVNS, per germline.

J is TRBJ1-2 and V is TRBV29-1; D is possibly TRBD1 (5 bases). The CDR3 consists of 13 residues. From germline, CDR1 is SQVTM and CDR2 ANQGSEA. The ends were cut back, 4 bases at V and 5 bases at J, with 14 bases in the middle. The CDR3 is CSVAELTAYGYTF. The CDR3 DNA reads TGCAGCGTTGCCGAACTGACAGCTTATGGCTACACCTTC.

The rearrangement links TRBV12-3 or TRBV12-4 to TRBJ1-6, with a possible D match to TRBD1 (5 bases). The CDR3 loop spans 14 amino acids. V was shortened by 5 bases and J by 10 bases, with 15 bases between the two germline ends. The CDR3 nucleotides read TGTGCCAGCAGTGTAGTGCAGGGTGGGTCACCCCTCCACTTT. Residues: CASSVVQGGSPLHF.

This clonotype was seen more than once but under ten times. The CDR3, as DNA: TGCAGCGTTCAGATAGGGGCGGCACCTGGCTACACCTTC. Its translation is CSVQIGAAPGYTF. This chain connects TRBV29-1 to TRBJ1-2, with D possibly being TRBD1 (5 bases). There are 13 residues in the CDR3. The ends were cut back, 5 bases at V and 7 bases at J, with 17 bases in the middle. In germline, CDR1 is SQVTM, CDR2 ANQGSEA.

This clonotype showed up just a few times. V gene TRBV5-1 combines with J gene TRBJ2-2; the D is unclear. CDR3 length equals 13 residues. The V gene lost 2 bases and the J gene lost 6 bases, with 8 bases spanning the gap. CDR1 and CDR2 from the germline V gene are SGHRS and YFSETQ. As DNA, the CDR3 is TGCGCCAGCAGCTTAAAGAGCGCCGGGGAGCTGTTTTTT. Translation: CASSLKSAGELFF.

The chain uses TRBV20-1 and TRBJ1-1; a weak D match, TRBD1 (6 bases). Trimming left V 5 bases short and J 2 bases short, with 12 bases between. This CDR3 has 13 residues. CDR1 and CDR2 (germline): DFQATT, SNEGSKA (reference sequence). CDR3 region: CSAGPDSNTEAFF. In DNA form, the CDR3 reads TGCAGTGCTGGGCCGGACAGTAACACTGAAGCTTTCTTT.

The rearrangement links TRBV7-6 to TRBJ1-1; maybe TRBD1 (5 bases). V lost 5 bases to trimming and J lost 5 bases, with 21 bases between them. The germline V gene has CDR1 SGHVS and CDR2 FNYEAQ. The length of the CDR3 is 16 residues. The DNA for the CDR3 is TGTGCCAGCAGCGCCGGAAGGGACTCCTCGGGGACTGAAGCTTTCTTT. Translating it yields CASSAGRDSSGTEAFF.

The chain couples TRBV28 to TRBJ2-3; no reliable D call. Trimming cost V 5 bases and J 2 bases, with 8 bases left between them. Germline lookup yields CDR1 MDHEN and CDR2 SYDVKM. This CDR3 contains 13 residues. CDR3 DNA sequence: TGTGCCAGCAGTCGTGCAGCCACAGATACGCAGTATTTT. This codes for CASSRAATDTQYF.

In regard to this clonotype: The junction shows a germline mismatch at one end, possibly a read error. The rearrangement uses TRBV2 and TRBJ1-3; D gene ambiguous. This CDR3 contains 18 residues. Germline lookup yields CDR1 SNHLY and CDR2 FYNNEI. The CDR3: CASSHGIKGPSSGNTIYF. Here the CDR3 DNA reads TGCGCCAGCAGCCACGGGATTAAAGGACCGAGCTCTGGAAACACCATATATTTT.